This record looks at one TCR beta chain sequence and its context. Its matching antigen is unknown. The data were produced by immunoSEQ multiplex PCR, yet TCRdb's version contains in-frame clones alone and is incomplete. The table lists about 46,000 clones, over 60% of them singletons. The data belong to a study of vaccination effects on CD4 cells after COVID-19. CDR3 size: 14 residues. Germline lookup yields CDR1 GTSNPN and CDR2 SVGIG (reference sequence). The V end lost 5 bases, the J end lost 1 base, and 15 bases lay between the germline ends. Study-wide results and limits: Clonal contraction was marked in infection- and vaccine-induced clones late after vaccination.

Antigen-specific CD4+ T cells expanded by the ViraFEST assay with viral peptide pools were then sequenced. The culture ran for roughly ten days, and then CD4+ T cells were isolated. Everyone in the study got two shots of either the BNT162b2 or mRNA-1273 vaccine. In the vaccine recipients, nucleocapsid antibodies were negative and there was no prior SARS-CoV-2 infection. Each well held a few million PBMC cultured with around 9 ug/ml peptides and roughly 11 IU/ml IL-2. The V gene is TRBV30, the J gene TRBJ2-7; D may be TRBD1 (6 bases). This receptor was identified in a human donor who received a COVID-19 vaccine. Specimen: CD4+ T cells from PBMCs cultured with HCoV-OC43 spike peptides, collected after COVID-19 vaccination. As for subset: HCoV-OC43 spike overlapping peptide pool stimulation. The CDR3 sequence is CAWAQRQVSYEQYF. CDR3 sequence (DNA): TGTGCCTGGGCCCAGAGACAGGTGTCCTACGAGCAGTACTTC.